Shown below are 26 T cell receptor beta chains from a single sample sequenced in a study of T cell changes during pregnancy in multiple sclerosis. The method was immunoSEQ multiplex PCR; TCRdb's version includes in-frame clones alone and lacks a portion of them. The sample records 50,000 or so clones, around 90% being singletons. The input for sequencing was CD4+ T cells from peripheral blood mononuclear cells, taken in the second trimester of pregnancy. Receptor source: a female donor with multiple sclerosis, enrolled in a pregnancy study.

This chain uses TRBV2 with TRBJ1-2; 11 bases map to TRBD1. With 8 bases clipped from V and 8 bases from J, the junction kept 10 bases outside the gene matches. Germline V gene sequence: CDR1 SNHLY, CDR2 FYNNEI. This CDR3 is built from 14 residues. DNA of the CDR3: TGTGCCAGCCTCCGGGACAGGGGGGCGGGAGGCTACACCTTC. This sequence encodes CASLRDRGAGGYTF.

This clone was observed a single time. V is TRBV19 and J is TRBJ2-2, with 7 positions matching TRBD1. With 9 bases clipped from V and 3 bases from J, the junction kept 1 base outside the gene matches. CDR3 length equals 12 residues. Germline-derived CDR1 and CDR2 are LNHDA and SQIVND (reference sequence). CDR3 in DNA: TGTGCCAGCGGACAGGACACCGGGGAGCTGTTTTTT. Amino acid sequence: CASGQDTGELFF.

This chain links TRBV10-3 with TRBJ1-4; the match to TRBD1 covers 7 bases. The germline CDR1 and CDR2 sequences are ENHRY and SYGVKD. V lost 2 bases, J lost 3 bases, and 0 bases stayed unmatched. This CDR3 has 14 amino acids. CDR3 coding DNA: TGTGCCATCAGTGAGGGACAGGCTAATGAAAAACTGTTTTTT. Translating it yields CAISEGQANEKLFF.

V gene TRBV7-2 combines with J gene TRBJ2-2; 10 bases agree with TRBD2. Germline-derived CDR1 and CDR2 are SGHTA and FQGNSA. The CDR3 consists of 17 residues. With V trimmed by 5 bases and J by 4 bases, 10 bases remained unmatched. The CDR3 nucleotides are TGTGCCAGCAGCCGCGGGGGGCTAGCGGGGGTCACCGGGGAGCTGTTTTTT. It codes for CASSRGGLAGVTGELFF.

In its sample, this clone was seen once. The genes are TRBV11-3 and TRBJ2-7; perhaps TRBD1 as D (6 bases). Germline loops: CDR1 SGHNT, CDR2 YENEEA. Between the trimmed V and J ends, which lost 3 bases and 5 bases, there was a span of 11 bases. The CDR3 has 13 residues. CDR3 sequence (DNA): TGTGCCAGCAGCTTCGGCAGGGGACACGAGCAGTACTTC. Residues: CASSFGRGHEQYF.

This chain joins TRBV14 and TRBJ1-6; D is unclear. CDR1 and CDR2 from the germline V gene are SGHDN and FVKESK. The V gene lost 0 bases and the J gene lost 6 bases, with 9 bases spanning the gap. This CDR3 has 15 residues. The CDR3 sequence is CASSQDRGGNSPLHF. The CDR3 region has the DNA TGTGCCAGCAGCCAAGATCGTGGCGGTAATTCACCCCTCCACTTT.

This chain uses TRBV7-9 with TRBJ2-7; perhaps TRBD2 as D (5 bases). This CDR3 comprises 14 residues. Germline CDR1 and CDR2: SEHNR and FQNEAQ (reference sequence). Trimming left V 3 bases short and J 5 bases short, with 14 bases between. The CDR3 loop is CASSFSGSGNEQYF. DNA of the CDR3: TGTGCCAGCAGCTTTTCGGGGTCTGGGAACGAGCAGTACTTC.

This clone was observed a single time. The V and J genes are TRBV2 and TRBJ1-2; D is unclear. The CDR3 totals 13 residues. Per germline, CDR1 SNHLY and CDR2 FYNNEI. Deletions cut 10 bases from V and 8 bases from J, with 20 bases between. The DNA for the CDR3 is TGTGCCACCAGAGGTGGACGGGGTGAGGGCTACACCTTC. Protein sequence: CATRGGRGEGYTF.

This chain connects TRBV11-2 to TRBJ2-3, with 10 bases that match TRBD2. This CDR3 is built from 16 residues. Germline V CDR1 and CDR2: SGHAT, FQNNGV. Losses at the gene ends were 5 bases for V and 4 bases for J; bases not matched to a gene: 9. The CDR3 bases are TGTGCCAGCAGCCAGGTTTTAGCGGGGGGCCCAGATACGCAGTATTTT. This gives the protein CASSQVLAGGPDTQYF.

This chain uses TRBV7-2 with TRBJ1-1; 7 positions match TRBD1. Germline V gives CDR1 SGHTA, CDR2 FQGNSA. V lost 3 bases and J lost 1; bases outside the gene matches: 2. The CDR3 totals 14 residues. As DNA, the CDR3 is TGTGCCAGCAGCTTGGGGGACAGGAACACTGAAGCTTTCTTT. Its protein product is CASSLGDRNTEAFF.

This chain links TRBV7-2 with TRBJ2-7; perhaps TRBD1 as D (6 bases). Germline values: CDR1 SGHTA, CDR2 FQGNSA. The CDR3 is 15 amino acids. V lost 1 base to trimming and J lost 3 bases, with 13 bases between them. In DNA, the CDR3 is TGTGCCAGCAGCTTAGTATGGGCAGGGGACTACGAGCAGTACTTC. Translation: CASSLVWAGDYEQYF.

The V and J genes are TRBV19 and TRBJ2-7; D possibly corresponds to TRBD1 (6 bases). The CDR3 contains 12 residues. CDR1 and CDR2 from the germline V gene are LNHDA and SQIVND (reference sequence). Trimming shortened V by 10 bases and J by 2 bases, and 12 bases separated the two germline ends. CDR3 in DNA: TGTGCCACCGCAGGGGACACCTACGAGCAGTACTTC. Encoded protein: CATAGDTYEQYF.

The V gene is TRBV5-6, the J gene TRBJ2-7, with TRBD2 identical over 8 bases. CDR3 length equals 14 residues. V trimming: 0 bases; J trimming: 9 bases; junction bases outside the gene matches: 8. In germline, CDR1 is SGHDT, CDR2 YYEEEE. The CDR3 DNA reads TGTGCCAGCAGCTTGGGGGGACTAGTCCCGCCGCAGTACTTC. Amino acids: CASSLGGLVPPQYF. Looking up the rest from reference TRBV5-6 and TRBJ2-7 gives the full variable domain: DAGVTQSPTHLIKTRGQQVTLRCSPKSGHDTVSWYQQALGQGPQFIFQYYEEEERQRGNFPDRFSGHQFPNYSSELNVNALLLGDSALYLCASSLGGLVPPQYFGPGTRLTVT.

V is TRBV11-3 and J is TRBJ2-1, with a weak D call TRBD2 (5 bases). V was clipped by 1 base and J by 2 bases, with 9 bases between them. Germline V lookup: CDR1 SGHNT, CDR2 YENEEA. The CDR3 extends over 15 amino acids. This chain's CDR3 is CASSLGGVTYNEQFF. Written as DNA, the CDR3 is TGTGCCAGCAGCTTAGGGGGAGTAACCTACAATGAGCAGTTCTTC.

The genes are TRBV14 and TRBJ2-5; D is undetermined. Germline V gene lookup returns CDR1 SGHDN and CDR2 FVKESK. The CDR3 is made up of 14 amino acids. The V and J ends lost 4 bases and 5 bases respectively, with 14 bases between them. CDR3 sequence (DNA): TGTGCCAGCAGCCCTCTCATCGACGGGGAGACCCAGTACTTC. Protein sequence: CASSPLIDGETQYF.

This chain joins TRBV7-9 and TRBJ2-2; the match to TRBD2 covers 7 bases. The germline V gene encodes CDR1 SEHNR and CDR2 FQNEAQ (reference sequence). This CDR3 has 14 residues. V was clipped by 8 bases and J by 5 bases; unmatched bases: 8. DNA for the CDR3: TGTGCCAGCTCTCGGGGGAGGGAAACCGGGGAGCTGTTTTTT. Protein product: CASSRGRETGELFF.

The chain joins TRBV2 to TRBJ2-1; D might be TRBD1 (6 bases). V shed 7 bases and J shed 9 bases, with 13 bases lying between them. The CDR3 is made up of 12 amino acids. In germline, CDR1 is SNHLY, CDR2 FYNNEI. CDR3 sequence reads: CASTKDSTEQFF. CDR3 bases: TGTGCCAGCACCAAGGACAGTACTGAGCAGTTCTTC.

This chain links TRBV5-6 with TRBJ2-1; D uncertain. The germline gives CDR1 SGHDT, CDR2 YYEEEE. The CDR3 runs to 13 residues. The ends were cut back, 4 bases at V and 6 bases at J, with 11 bases in the middle. CDR3 region: CASSHPSGNEQFF. The CDR3 DNA sequence: TGTGCCAGCAGCCACCCCTCCGGCAATGAGCAGTTCTTC. The full variable domain, in which reference TRBV5-6 and TRBJ2-1 provide the parts outside the CDR3, is DAGVTQSPTHLIKTRGQQVTLRCSPKSGHDTVSWYQQALGQGPQFIFQYYEEEERQRGNFPDRFSGHQFPNYSSELNVNALLLGDSALYLCASSHPSGNEQFFGPGTRLTVL.

The rearrangement joins TRBV19 to TRBJ1-1, with a possible D match to TRBD1 (5 bases). The CDR3 has 11 residues. Germline loops: CDR1 LNHDA, CDR2 SQIVND (reference sequence). The ends were cut back, 6 bases at V and 11 bases at J, with 13 bases in the middle. DNA of the CDR3: TGTGCCAGTAGGGGGGGACGGAGGGCTTTCTTT. This gives the protein CASRGGRRAFF.

The J gene is TRBJ2-1, the V gene TRBV5-1, with D possibly being TRBD2 (5 bases). CDR1 is SGHRS and CDR2 is YFSETQ in the germline V gene. The CDR3 has 15 amino acids. The ends were cut back, 2 bases at V and 4 bases at J, with 13 bases in the middle. The CDR3 sequence: CASSFAQPGYNEQFF. CDR3 DNA: TGCGCCAGCAGCTTCGCCCAGCCGGGATACAATGAGCAGTTCTTC.

The gene calls are TRBV7-6 and TRBJ2-2; the match to TRBD2 covers 9 bases. From germline, CDR1 is SGHVS and CDR2 FNYEAQ. The CDR3 has 15 amino acids. Trimming took 3 bases from V and 7 from J; bases not matched to a gene: 6. The CDR3 protein is CASSLRGGDNGELFF. DNA for the CDR3: TGTGCCAGCAGCTTGCGCGGGGGGGATAACGGGGAGCTGTTTTTT. The variable domain in full, completed from reference TRBV7-6 and TRBJ2-2, reads GAGVSQSPRYKVTKRGQDVALRCDPISGHVSLYWYRQALGQGPEFLTYFNYEAQQDKSGLPNDRFSAERPEGSISTLTIQRTEQRDSAMYRCASSLRGGDNGELFFGEGSRLTVL.

The V call is TRBV13, the J call TRBJ2-3; 12 bases map to TRBD2. This CDR3 has 15 amino acids. Per germline, CDR1 PRHDT and CDR2 FYEKMQ (reference sequence). V trimming: 5 bases; J trimming: 4 bases; junction bases outside the gene matches: 4. The chain's CDR3 is CASSMGLAGADTQYF. For the CDR3, the DNA is TGTGCCAGCAGCATGGGACTAGCGGGCGCAGATACGCAGTATTTT.

The CDR3 loop reads CAISEPLSGVNTGELFF. As DNA, the CDR3 is TGTGCCATCAGTGAACCGCTTAGCGGGGTTAACACCGGGGAGCTGTTTTTT. The chain couples TRBV10-3 to TRBJ2-2; 8 nucleotides align to TRBD2. The CDR3 loop spans 17 amino acids. The J segment lost 2 bases and the V segment lost 3 bases, leaving 8 bases of the junction unmatched. In germline, CDR1 is ENHRY, CDR2 SYGVKD.

The chain uses TRBV5-4 and TRBJ2-3; 15 nucleotides align to TRBD2. Germline lookup yields CDR1 SGHNT and CDR2 YYREEE (reference sequence). Trimming removed 4 bases from V and 1 base from J; junction bases left unmatched: 7. This CDR3 is built from 18 residues. The CDR3 sequence: CASSPGTSGGLGTDTQYF. CDR3 nucleotides: TGTGCCAGCAGCCCGGGGACTAGCGGGGGGCTAGGCACAGATACGCAGTATTTT.

The rearrangement joins TRBV7-2 to TRBJ1-2, with D possibly being TRBD1 (6 bases). This CDR3 comprises 12 residues. V lost 5 bases and J lost 6, with 10 bases in between. In germline, CDR1 is SGHTA, CDR2 FQGNSA. The CDR3 region has the DNA TGTGCCAGCAGCCTCTCAGGGGATGGCTACACCTTC. It encodes CASSLSGDGYTF.

The rearrangement uses TRBV25-1 and TRBJ2-7, with 8 bases lining up with TRBD1. Per germline, CDR1 MGHDK and CDR2 SYGVNS. The CDR3 length is 14 residues. V lost 4 bases and J lost 6; bases outside the gene matches: 8. DNA of the CDR3: TGTGCCAGCAGTGCACCAGGACAGGGTGGCGAGCAGTACTTC. It codes for CASSAPGQGGEQYF.